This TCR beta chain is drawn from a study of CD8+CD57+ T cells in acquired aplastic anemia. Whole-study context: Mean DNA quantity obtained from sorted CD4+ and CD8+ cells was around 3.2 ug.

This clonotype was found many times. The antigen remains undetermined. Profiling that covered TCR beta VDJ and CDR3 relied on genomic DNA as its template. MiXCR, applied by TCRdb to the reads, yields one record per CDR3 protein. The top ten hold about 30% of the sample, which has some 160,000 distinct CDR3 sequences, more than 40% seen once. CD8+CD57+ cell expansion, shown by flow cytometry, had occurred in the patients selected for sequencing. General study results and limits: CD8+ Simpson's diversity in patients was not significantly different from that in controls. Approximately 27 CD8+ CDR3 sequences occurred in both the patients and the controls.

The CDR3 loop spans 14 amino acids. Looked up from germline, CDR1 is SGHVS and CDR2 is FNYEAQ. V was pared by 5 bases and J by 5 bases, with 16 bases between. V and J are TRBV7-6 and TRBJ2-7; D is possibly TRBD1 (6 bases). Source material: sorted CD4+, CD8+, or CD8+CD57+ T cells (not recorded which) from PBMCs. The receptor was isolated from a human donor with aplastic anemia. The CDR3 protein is CASSPLLGAHEQYF. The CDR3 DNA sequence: TGTGCCAGCAGCCCCCTTTTGGGGGCTCACGAGCAGTACTTC. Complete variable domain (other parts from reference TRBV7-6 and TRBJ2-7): GAGVSQSPRYKVTKRGQDVALRCDPISGHVSLYWYRQALGQGPEFLTYFNYEAQQDKSGLPNDRFSAERPEGSISTLTIQRTEQRDSAMYRCASSPLLGAHEQYFGPGTRLTVT.